There are a few counts of the clone carrying this TCR beta chain. Its specificity is not known. The PCR made use of 60 Vbeta and 13 Jbeta primers. Repertoires were generated with immunoSEQ multiplex PCR, while TCRdb's copy carries only in-frame clones and drops some. The data contain 90,000 or so clones, more than 70% of them seen just once; the ten biggest clones take up 4% to 5%. These data are taken from a study of cytomegalovirus exposure and HLA in healthy donors. Study findings and constraints: When analyzed later, a missense DCLRE1C variant was found to be linked to TCR beta V- and J-gene trimming. Likely technical artifact: a cluster of highly shared sequence variants. On later analysis, the bulk of CMV-associated TCR beta chains appeared to be HLA-restricted.

The germline V gene has CDR1 SEHNR and CDR2 FQNEAQ (reference sequence). After removal of 5 bases from V and 10 bases from J, the junction contained 14 bases not matched to a gene. The CDR3 is 15 amino acids. The sequenced sample consisted of PBMCs. The receptor was derived from a man aged 55 to 70 in good health and CMV-seronegative. This chain links TRBV7-9 with TRBJ1-1; 9 bases are a match to TRBD1. In DNA form, the CDR3 reads TGTGCCAGCAGCCCCGGACAGGGGTGGGCTGGGGGAGCTTTCTTT. This codes for CASSPGQGWAGGAFF.